Below are 18 T cell receptor beta chains sequenced from a single sample in a study of blood T cell repertoires in COVID-19. Some clones are missing from TCRdb's copy, which holds only in-frame ones; the method was immunoSEQ multiplex PCR. The sample has 220,000 or so clones, 84% seen once. Sequenced material: peripheral blood. The receptors were sampled from a woman aged 30 to 39 who had recovered from COVID-19.

This chain links TRBV28 with TRBJ1-5, with 8 bases identical to TRBD1. Germline CDR1 and CDR2: MDHEN and SYDVKM. CDR3 length: 16 amino acids. V lost 4 bases and J lost 2; bases outside the gene matches: 7. CDR3 nucleotides: TGTGCCAGCAGTTCCTCGGACAGGGAACGCAATCAGCCCCAGCATTTT. It yields the protein CASSSSDRERNQPQHF.

The gene calls are TRBV19 and TRBJ1-5; the D gene is possibly TRBD1 (5 bases). The CDR3 has 16 amino acids. V was shortened by 1 base and J by 0 bases, with 10 bases between the two germline ends. Germline-derived CDR1 and CDR2 are LNHDA and SQIVND (reference sequence). CDR3 amino acids: CASSIARVYSNQPQHF. CDR3 sequence (DNA): TGTGCCAGTAGTATAGCCAGGGTATATAGCAATCAGCCCCAGCATTTT. Complete variable domain (other parts from reference TRBV19 and TRBJ1-5): DGGITQSPKYLFRKEGQNVTLSCEQNLNHDAMYWYRQDPGQGLRLIYYSQIVNDFQKGDIAEGYSVSREKKESFPLTVTSAQKNPTAFYLCASSIARVYSNQPQHFGDGTRLSIL.

The V and J genes are TRBV29-1 and TRBJ2-7, with D hard to call. The germline V and J ends were trimmed by 6 bases and 1 base, with 13 bases remaining between them. The V gene's germline CDR1 is SQVTM and CDR2 ANQGSEA. CDR3 length equals 13 residues. The CDR3 sequence is CSVPSPTSYEQYF. CDR3 nucleotide sequence: TGCAGCGTCCCAAGCCCAACGTCCTACGAGCAGTACTTC.

The chain joins TRBV19 to TRBJ1-2, with 8 bases aligning to TRBD1. CDR1 LNHDA and CDR2 SQIVND come from the germline V gene (reference sequence). Trimming cost V 3 bases and J 7 bases; bases outside gene matches: 10. This CDR3 is built from 15 residues. CDR3 residues: CASSIQQGDGGGYTF. Here the CDR3 DNA reads TGTGCCAGTAGTATCCAACAGGGGGATGGTGGTGGCTACACCTTC.

This clone occurred once. The V and J genes are TRBV28 and TRBJ2-5; no clear D. V lost 5 bases, J lost 4 bases, and 11 bases lay in between. The CDR3 covers 13 residues. The germline V gene encodes CDR1 MDHEN and CDR2 SYDVKM. CDR3 protein: CASSPPSGETQYF. The DNA for the CDR3 is TGTGCCAGCAGTCCTCCATCGGGAGAGACCCAGTACTTC.

The CDR3 DNA reads TGCGCCAGCAGCTTGGTAAGGGGCCAGTACAATGAGCAGTTCTTC. Amino acids: CASSLVRGQYNEQFF. The chain is built from TRBV5-1 and TRBJ2-1, with a tentative D call TRBD1 (5 bases). CDR3 size: 15 residues. CDR1 is SGHRS and CDR2 is YFSETQ in the germline V gene. V dropped 0 bases and J dropped 4 bases, with 11 bases sitting between them.

The chain is built from TRBV5-1 and TRBJ2-1; 7 bases align to TRBD2. Trimming took 4 bases from V and 3 from J; bases not matched to a gene: 10. The CDR3 has 16 residues. Germline-derived CDR1 and CDR2 are SGHRS and YFSETQ. The CDR3: CASSGSSGSIYNEQFF. The CDR3 coding sequence is TGCGCCAGCAGCGGATCTAGCGGATCAATCTACAATGAGCAGTTCTTC.

At least ten counts were recorded for this clone. The J gene is TRBJ1-1, the V gene TRBV10-1; 7 positions match TRBD1. This CDR3 has 12 residues. The V segment lost 3 bases and the J segment 8 bases; nucleotides outside the gene matches: 3. Germline CDR1 and CDR2: WNHNN and SYGVQD (reference sequence). The CDR3 sequence is CASSDYRGEAFF. DNA for the CDR3: TGCGCCAGCAGTGACTACAGGGGAGAAGCTTTCTTT.

The chain joins TRBV6-5 to TRBJ1-3; D ambiguous. The CDR3 is made up of 13 amino acids. The V and J ends lost 7 bases and 8 bases respectively, with 15 bases between them. The germline gives CDR1 MNHEY, CDR2 SVGAGI. The CDR3, as DNA: TGTGCCAGCACCCTTCCCCACGGGGACACCATATATTTT. Protein: CASTLPHGDTIYF.

V is TRBV10-3 and J is TRBJ2-7; 9 positions match TRBD1. The CDR3 covers 14 residues. CDR1 is ENHRY, CDR2 SYGVKD, per germline. V was clipped by 2 bases and J by 3 bases; unmatched bases: 2. The CDR3 loop reads CAISEGQGLYEQYF. The CDR3 DNA reads TGTGCCATCAGTGAGGGACAGGGGCTCTACGAGCAGTACTTC.

CDR3 in amino acids: CASSLRQNNQPQHF. CDR3 DNA: TGTGCCAGCAGCTTGAGACAGAACAATCAGCCCCAGCATTTT. This chain links TRBV7-2 with TRBJ1-5; perhaps TRBD1 as D (5 bases). Germline V gene data show CDR1 as SGHTA and CDR2 as FQGNSA. The CDR3 totals 14 residues. Trimming removed 3 bases at V and 3 bases at J, with 9 bases between.

This clone occurred a few times. The chain recombines TRBV5-1 with TRBJ2-7; 15 nucleotides agree with TRBD2. This CDR3 has 16 residues. From germline, CDR1 is SGHRS and CDR2 YFSETQ. Trimming at V came to 3 bases and at J to 4 bases, leaving 5 bases not matched to a gene. The CDR3 loop reads CASSSGTSGRIYEQYF. As DNA, the CDR3 is TGCGCCAGCAGCTCAGGGACTAGCGGGAGGATTTACGAGCAGTACTTC.

This rearrangement joins TRBV7-8 to TRBJ2-7; no clear D gene. Germline assignment: CDR1 SGHVS and CDR2 FQNEAQ. The germline V and J ends were trimmed by 7 bases and 3 bases, with 16 bases remaining between them. This CDR3 comprises 14 residues. The DNA for the CDR3 is TGTGCCAGCATCCCCATGGGCCGAAGCTACGAGCAGTACTTC. Protein product: CASIPMGRSYEQYF.

The V call is TRBV7-9, the J call TRBJ1-3; the D is unclear. Trimming took 3 bases from V and 0 from J, leaving 6 bases between them. CDR1 and CDR2 (germline): SEHNR, FQNEAQ (reference sequence). CDR3 length: 14 residues. The CDR3: CASSFTFSGNTIYF. DNA for the CDR3: TGTGCCAGCAGCTTCACATTCTCTGGAAACACCATATATTTT.

This clone has a handful of counts. This chain joins TRBV5-6 and TRBJ1-4; no reliable D call. This CDR3 is 14 amino acids long. V was trimmed by 1 base and J by 1 base, leaving 5 bases between them. The germline gives CDR1 SGHDT, CDR2 YYEEEE. The CDR3 loop reads CASSLLETNEKLFF. The DNA of the CDR3 is TGTGCCAGCAGCTTGCTAGAAACTAATGAAAAACTGTTTTTT.

V is TRBV10-3 and J is TRBJ1-2; 7 bases line up with TRBD1. The CDR3 consists of 15 residues. V lost 2 bases to trimming and J lost 4 bases; unmatched junction nucleotides: 7. Germline lookup yields CDR1 ENHRY and CDR2 SYGVKD. DNA of the CDR3: TGTGCCATCAGTGAGAAACAGGGGAGTACCTATGGCTACACCTTC. This sequence encodes CAISEKQGSTYGYTF.

In this sample, this clone turned up once. This chain uses TRBV5-4 with TRBJ2-6, with D uncertain. Between the trimmed V and J ends, which lost 4 bases and 0 bases, there was a span of 11 bases. The CDR3 is 16 amino acids. CDR1 SGHNT and CDR2 YYREEE come from the germline V gene (reference sequence). This CDR3 is CASSLRNSSGANVLTF. The DNA of the CDR3 is TGTGCCAGCAGCCTCCGAAACTCCTCTGGGGCCAACGTCCTGACTTTC.

The V gene is TRBV18, the J gene TRBJ1-3; the match to TRBD1 covers 7 bases. CDR1 is KGHSH and CDR2 is LQKENI in the germline V gene. J was trimmed by 4 bases and V by 4 bases; bases with no gene match: 4. The length of the CDR3 is 14 residues. The CDR3 DNA sequence: TGTGCCAGCTCACAGGGGGCAGGCGGAAACACCATATATTTT. Amino acid sequence: CASSQGAGGNTIYF.